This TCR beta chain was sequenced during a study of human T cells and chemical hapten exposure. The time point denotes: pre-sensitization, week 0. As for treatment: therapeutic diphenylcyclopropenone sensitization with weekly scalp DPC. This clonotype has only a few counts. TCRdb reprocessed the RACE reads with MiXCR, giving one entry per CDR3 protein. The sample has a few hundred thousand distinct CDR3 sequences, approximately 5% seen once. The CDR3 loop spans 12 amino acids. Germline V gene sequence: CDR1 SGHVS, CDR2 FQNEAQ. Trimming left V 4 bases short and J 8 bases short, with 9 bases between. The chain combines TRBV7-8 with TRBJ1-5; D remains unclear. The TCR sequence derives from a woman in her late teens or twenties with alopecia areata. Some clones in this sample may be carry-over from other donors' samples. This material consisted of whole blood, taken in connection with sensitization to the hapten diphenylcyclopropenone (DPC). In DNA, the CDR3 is TGTGCCAGCAGCTCCTACGGGAAGCCCCAGCATTTT. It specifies CASSSYGKPQHF.